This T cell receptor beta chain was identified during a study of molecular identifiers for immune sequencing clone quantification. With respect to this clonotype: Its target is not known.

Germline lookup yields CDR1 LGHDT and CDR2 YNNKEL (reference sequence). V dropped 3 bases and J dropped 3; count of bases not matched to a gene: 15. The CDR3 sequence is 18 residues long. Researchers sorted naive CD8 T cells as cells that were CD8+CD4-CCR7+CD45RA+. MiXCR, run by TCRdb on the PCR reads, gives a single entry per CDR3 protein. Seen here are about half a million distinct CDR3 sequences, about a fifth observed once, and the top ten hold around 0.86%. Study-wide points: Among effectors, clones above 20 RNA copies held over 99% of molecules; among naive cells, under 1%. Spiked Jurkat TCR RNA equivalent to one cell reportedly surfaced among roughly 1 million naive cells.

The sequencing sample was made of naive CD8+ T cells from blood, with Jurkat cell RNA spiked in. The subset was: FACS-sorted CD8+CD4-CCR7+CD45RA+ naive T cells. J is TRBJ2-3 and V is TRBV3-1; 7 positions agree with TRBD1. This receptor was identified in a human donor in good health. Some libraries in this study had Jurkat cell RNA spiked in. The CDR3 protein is CASSHQGGLRRPTDTQYF. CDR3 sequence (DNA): TGTGCCAGCAGCCACCAAGGGGGCCTACGGCGGCCTACAGATACGCAGTATTTT.